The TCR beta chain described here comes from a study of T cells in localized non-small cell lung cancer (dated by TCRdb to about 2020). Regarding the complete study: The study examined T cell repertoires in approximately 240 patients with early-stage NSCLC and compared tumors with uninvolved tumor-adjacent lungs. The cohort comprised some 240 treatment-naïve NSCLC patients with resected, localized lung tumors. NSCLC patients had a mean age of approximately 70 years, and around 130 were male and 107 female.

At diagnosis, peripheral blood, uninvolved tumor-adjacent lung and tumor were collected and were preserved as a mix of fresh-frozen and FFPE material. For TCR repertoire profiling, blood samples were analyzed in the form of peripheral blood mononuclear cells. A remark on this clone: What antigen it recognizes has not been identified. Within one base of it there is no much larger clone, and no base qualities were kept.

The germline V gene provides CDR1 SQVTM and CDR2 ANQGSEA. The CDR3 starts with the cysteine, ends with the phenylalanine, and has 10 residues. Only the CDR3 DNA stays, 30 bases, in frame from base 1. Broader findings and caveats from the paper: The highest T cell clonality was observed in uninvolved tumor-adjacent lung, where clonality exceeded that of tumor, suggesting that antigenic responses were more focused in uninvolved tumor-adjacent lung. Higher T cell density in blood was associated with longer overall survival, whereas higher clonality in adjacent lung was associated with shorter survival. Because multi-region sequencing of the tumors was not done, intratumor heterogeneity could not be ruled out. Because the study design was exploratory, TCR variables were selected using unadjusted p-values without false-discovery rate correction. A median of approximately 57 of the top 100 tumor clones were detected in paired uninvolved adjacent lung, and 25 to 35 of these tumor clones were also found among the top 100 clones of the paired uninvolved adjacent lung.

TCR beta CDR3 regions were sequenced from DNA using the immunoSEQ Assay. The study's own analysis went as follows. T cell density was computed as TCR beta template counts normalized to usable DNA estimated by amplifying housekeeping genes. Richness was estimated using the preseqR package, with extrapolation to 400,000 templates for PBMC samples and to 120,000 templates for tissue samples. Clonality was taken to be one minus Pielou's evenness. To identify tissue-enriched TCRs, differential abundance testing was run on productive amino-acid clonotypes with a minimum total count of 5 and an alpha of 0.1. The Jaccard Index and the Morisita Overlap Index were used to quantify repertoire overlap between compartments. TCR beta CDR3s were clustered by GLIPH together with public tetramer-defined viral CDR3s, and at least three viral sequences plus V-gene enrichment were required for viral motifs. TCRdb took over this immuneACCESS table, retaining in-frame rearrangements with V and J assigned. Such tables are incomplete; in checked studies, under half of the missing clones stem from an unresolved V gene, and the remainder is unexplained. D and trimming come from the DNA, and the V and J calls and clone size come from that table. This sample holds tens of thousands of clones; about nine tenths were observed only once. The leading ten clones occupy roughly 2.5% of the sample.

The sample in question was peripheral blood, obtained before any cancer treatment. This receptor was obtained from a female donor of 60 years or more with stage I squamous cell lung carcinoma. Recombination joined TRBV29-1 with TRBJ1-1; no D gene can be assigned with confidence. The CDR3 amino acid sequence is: CSTGDTEAFF. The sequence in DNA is TGCTCTACCGGTGACACTGAAGCTTTCTTT.